Listed here are 20 T cell receptor beta chains from one sample, sequenced in a study of CD4 T cells in relation to SARS-CoV-2 and coronaviruses. Before the COVID-19 pandemic, during about 2010-2018, CD4+ T cells were taken from unexposed donors. The cells were cultured for about ten days before CD4+ T cells were isolated. The protocol was immunoSEQ multiplex PCR, while the TCRdb copy is restricted to in-frame clones and leaves out a portion. The profile covers tens of thousands of clones, with about 78% appearing a single time and 9% to 15% taken by the ten largest. These receptors have no known antigen. What was sequenced was CD4+ T cells from PBMCs, cultured in vitro. These receptors originate from a human donor in good health.

CDR3 in amino acids: CASSRQSDGPYEQYF. CDR3 nucleotide sequence: TGCGCCAGCAGCCGTCAGTCCGACGGCCCCTACGAGCAGTACTTC. The chain employs TRBV4-3 and TRBJ2-7; D gene ambiguous. The V gene's germline CDR1 is LGHNA and CDR2 YSLEER. This CDR3 is 15 amino acids long. V was shortened by 4 bases and J by 2 bases, with 15 bases between the two germline ends.

This chain links TRBV4-3 with TRBJ1-5, with a weak D call TRBD1 (5 bases). There are 15 residues in the CDR3. V lost 4 bases, J lost 5 bases, and 15 bases lay in between. CDR1 is LGHNA and CDR2 is YSLEER in the germline V gene. The chain's CDR3 is CASSLSRDSDQPQHF. The DNA of the CDR3 is TGCGCCAGCAGCCTTAGCCGGGACTCTGATCAGCCCCAGCATTTT.

The chain recombines TRBV25-1 with TRBJ2-1; 12 bases agree with TRBD2. V was clipped by 2 bases and J by 2 bases; unmatched bases: 4. CDR1 MGHDK and CDR2 SYGVNS come from the germline V gene. The CDR3 length is 17 residues. This chain's CDR3 is CASSEASSGRAYNEQFF. In nucleotides, the CDR3 is TGTGCCAGCAGTGAAGCCTCTAGCGGGAGGGCCTACAATGAGCAGTTCTTC.

This chain connects TRBV19 to TRBJ1-4, with D tentatively TRBD1 (5 bases). V was clipped by 6 bases and J by 5 bases, with 13 bases between them. This CDR3 contains 14 residues. CDR1 LNHDA and CDR2 SQIVND come from the germline V gene (reference sequence). CDR3 sequence: CASRSPGRNEKLFF. CDR3 bases: TGTGCCAGTAGGTCCCCGGGGCGGAATGAAAAACTGTTTTTT.

This clone was picked up a small number of times. The V gene is TRBV6-2 or TRBV6-3, the J gene TRBJ2-1, with TRBD2 matching 8 bases. The CDR3 covers 15 residues. Germline-derived CDR1 and CDR2 are MNHEY and SVGEGT. V trimming: 4 bases; J trimming: 6 bases; junction bases outside the gene matches: 8. The CDR3 reads CASSSSRTSGNEQFF. CDR3 coding DNA: TGTGCCAGCAGTTCCTCACGCACTAGCGGCAATGAGCAGTTCTTC.

The chain joins TRBV2 to TRBJ2-3; 8 nucleotides match TRBD2. In germline, CDR1 is SNHLY, CDR2 FYNNEI. This CDR3 has 14 amino acids. V trimming: 6 bases; J trimming: 2 bases; junction bases outside the gene matches: 4. In DNA, the CDR3 is TGTGCCAGCAGAATAGCGGGGAACACAGATACGCAGTATTTT. This gives the protein CASRIAGNTDTQYF.

The rearrangement links TRBV7-2 to TRBJ1-4; the D gene is possibly TRBD1 (6 bases). The germline V gene has CDR1 SGHTA and CDR2 FQGNSA. CDR3 length equals 16 residues. The germline V and J ends were trimmed by 5 bases and 8 bases, with 21 bases remaining between them. The CDR3 coding sequence is TGTGCCAGCAGCCGCCCCGGGCTACAGGGAGGAGAAAAACTGTTTTTT. Translating gives CASSRPGLQGGEKLFF. Full variable domain (remainder filled in from reference TRBV7-2 and TRBJ1-4): GAGVSQSPSNKVTEKGKDVELRCDPISGHTALYWYRQSLGQGLEFLIYFQGNSAPDKSGLPSDRFSAERTGGSVSTLTIQRTQQEDSAVYLCASSRPGLQGGEKLFFGSGTQLSVL.

This clone was found a few times. The CDR3 coding sequence is TGTGCCAGCAGTTACCCAGGACAGGGATCCTACGAGCAGTACTTC. Protein sequence: CASSYPGQGSYEQYF. The chain employs TRBV6-6 and TRBJ2-7; 8 bases line up with TRBD1. CDR3 size: 15 residues. The V and J ends lost 2 bases and 1 base, in that order; junction bases with no gene match: 4. Looked up from germline, CDR1 is MNHNY and CDR2 is SVGAGI (reference sequence).

The sample holds a few counts of this clone. The chain combines TRBV6-5 with TRBJ1-3; weak D call: TRBD1 (5 bases). Germline loops: CDR1 MNHEY, CDR2 SVGAGI. V was cut by 10 bases and J by 9 bases, with 22 bases left in between. The CDR3 is 14 residues long. This chain's CDR3 is CATYWGGSGGTIYF. The CDR3 DNA sequence: TGTGCCACCTACTGGGGGGGTTCGGGAGGCACCATATATTTT.

V and J are TRBV5-5 and TRBJ2-1; 11 positions match TRBD2. This CDR3 has 16 amino acids. Germline assignment: CDR1 SGHKS and CDR2 YYEKEE (reference sequence). V shed 3 bases and J 5 bases; nucleotides not matched to a gene: 7. CDR3 sequence (DNA): TGTGCCAGCAGCTGGGGGGGGACTAGCGGTGACAATGAGCAGTTCTTC. This sequence encodes CASSWGGTSGDNEQFF.

The chain employs TRBV14 and TRBJ2-5; TRBD2 might be the D (6 bases). Between the trimmed V and J ends, which lost 0 bases and 0 bases, there was a span of 11 bases. CDR3 length: 16 residues. From germline, CDR1 is SGHDN and CDR2 FVKESK. The CDR3 region is CASSQEGRGYQETQYF. The CDR3 DNA reads as TGTGCCAGCAGCCAAGAAGGTCGGGGGTACCAAGAGACCCAGTACTTC. Filled out from reference TRBV14 and TRBJ2-5, the complete variable domain reads EAGVTQFPSHSVIEKGQTVTLRCDPISGHDNLYWYRRVMGKEIKFLLHFVKESKQDESGMPNNRFLAERTGGTYSTLKVQPAELEDSGVYFCASSQEGRGYQETQYFGPGTRLLVL.

The chain couples TRBV9 to TRBJ1-2; 7 positions match TRBD1. Germline V gene lookup returns CDR1 SGDLS and CDR2 YYNGEE. The CDR3 is 15 residues long. V lost 3 bases and J lost 0; bases outside the gene matches: 5. The CDR3 sequence is CASSEGTAANYGYTF. CDR3 DNA: TGTGCCAGCAGCGAGGGGACAGCTGCTAACTATGGCTACACCTTC. Full variable domain (remainder filled in from reference TRBV9 and TRBJ1-2): DSGVTQTPKHLITATGQRVTLRCSPRSGDLSVYWYQQSLDQGLQFLIQYYNGEERAKGNILERFSAQQFPDLHSELNLSSLELGDSALYFCASSEGTAANYGYTFGSGTRLTVV.

This clone was observed a handful of times. The gene calls are TRBV4-1 and TRBJ2-7; 9 positions match TRBD2. Germline V lookup: CDR1 MGHRA, CDR2 YSYEKL. The CDR3 extends over 17 amino acids. V dropped 1 base and J dropped 2; count of bases not matched to a gene: 9. CDR3 nucleotide sequence: TGCGCCAGCAGCCAAGTATCGGCGGGAGGGCGGACCTACGAGCAGTACTTC. Its protein is CASSQVSAGGRTYEQYF.

The chain uses TRBV27 and TRBJ2-5; a weak D match, TRBD2 (6 bases). V gave up 5 bases and J gave up 5 bases, with 12 bases separating them. The CDR3 runs 13 residues. CDR1 and CDR2 from the germline V gene are MNHEY and SMNVEV (reference sequence). The CDR3 DNA reads TGTGCCAGCAGTCGACTAGACTCGGAGACCCAGTACTTC. Its protein is CASSRLDSETQYF.

The chain uses TRBV6-5 and TRBJ2-7; 7 bases line up with TRBD1. The V and J ends lost 7 bases and 2 bases, in that order; junction bases with no gene match: 8. This CDR3 has 14 residues. Looked up from germline, CDR1 is MNHEY and CDR2 is SVGAGI. CDR3 sequence (DNA): TGTGCCAGCAAGACAGGGCTCCAAACCTACGAGCAGTACTTC. This translates into CASKTGLQTYEQYF.

This chain links TRBV6-5 with TRBJ2-2; TRBD1 matches 8 bases. From germline, CDR1 is MNHEY and CDR2 SVGAGI. The V and J ends lost 4 bases and 4 bases, in that order; junction bases with no gene match: 8. The CDR3 totals 16 residues. The CDR3 DNA reads TGTGCCAGCAGTTCACCAGGGGGCCGAGGCACCGGGGAGCTGTTTTTT. This sequence encodes CASSSPGGRGTGELFF.

This CDR3 reads CASSPRTGRSNQPQHF. CDR3 nucleotide sequence: TGTGCCAGCAGCCCCCGAACAGGGCGTAGCAATCAGCCCCAGCATTTT. This sequence joins TRBV7-2 and TRBJ1-5, with TRBD1 as a possible D gene (6 bases). The V gene lost 5 bases and the J gene lost 0 bases, with 14 bases spanning the gap. The CDR3 is made up of 16 amino acids. Germline assignment: CDR1 SGHTA and CDR2 FQGNSA.

This chain uses TRBV5-1 with TRBJ2-5; D not resolved. Trimming left V 3 bases short and J 0 bases short, with 9 bases between. This CDR3 has 14 residues. Germline V gene sequence: CDR1 SGHRS, CDR2 YFSETQ. Written as DNA, the CDR3 is TGCGCCAGCAGCTGGAACACAGACCAAGAGACCCAGTACTTC. Amino acid sequence: CASSWNTDQETQYF. Based on the CDR3 plus reference TRBV5-1 and TRBJ2-5, the full variable domain is KAGVTQTPRYLIKTRGQQVTLSCSPISGHRSVSWYQQTPGQGLQFLFEYFSETQRNKGNFPGRFSGRQFSNSRSEMNVSTLELGDSALYLCASSWNTDQETQYFGPGTRLLVL.

This chain joins TRBV6-2 or TRBV6-3 and TRBJ2-5; 8 nucleotides align to TRBD2. The trim removed 4 bases at V and 6 bases at J, leaving 10 bases unmatched. CDR3 length: 15 amino acids. Germline values: CDR1 MNHEY, CDR2 SVGEGT. Here the CDR3 reads CASSLPGLARQTQYF. The CDR3 DNA reads TGTGCCAGCAGTTTACCCGGACTAGCTCGCCAGACCCAGTACTTC.

The J gene is TRBJ1-6, the V gene TRBV4-3; TRBD1 aligns across 7 bases. V was clipped by 0 bases and J by 5 bases; unmatched bases: 4. This CDR3 is built from 16 residues. Germline V gene data show CDR1 as LGHNA and CDR2 as YSLEER. CDR3: CASSQDPGGHNSPLHF. CDR3 in DNA: TGCGCCAGCAGCCAAGATCCAGGGGGGCATAATTCACCCCTCCACTTT.